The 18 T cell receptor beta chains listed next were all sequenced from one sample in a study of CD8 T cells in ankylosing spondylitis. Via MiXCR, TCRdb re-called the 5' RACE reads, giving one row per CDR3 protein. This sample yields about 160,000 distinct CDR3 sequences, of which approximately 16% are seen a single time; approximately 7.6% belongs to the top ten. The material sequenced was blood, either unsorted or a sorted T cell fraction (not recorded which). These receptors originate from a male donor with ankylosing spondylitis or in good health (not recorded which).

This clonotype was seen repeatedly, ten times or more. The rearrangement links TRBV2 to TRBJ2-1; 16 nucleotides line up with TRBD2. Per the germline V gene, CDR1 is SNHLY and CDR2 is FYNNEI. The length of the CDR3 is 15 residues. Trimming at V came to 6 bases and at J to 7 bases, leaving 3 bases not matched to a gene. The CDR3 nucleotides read TGTGCCAGCAGCCCGGGACTAGCGGGAGGGAATGAGCAGTTCTTC. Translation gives CASSPGLAGGNEQFF. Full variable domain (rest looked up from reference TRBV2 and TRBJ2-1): EPEVTQTPSHQVTQMGQEVILRCVPISNHLYFYWYRQILGQKVEFLVSFYNNEISEKSEIFDDQFSVERPDGSNFTLKIRSTKLEDSAMYFCASSPGLAGGNEQFFGPGTRLTVL.

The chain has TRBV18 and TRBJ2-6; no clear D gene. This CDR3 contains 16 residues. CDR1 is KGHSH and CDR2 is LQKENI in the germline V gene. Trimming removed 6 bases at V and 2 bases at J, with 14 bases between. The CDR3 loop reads CASSPPGRAGANVLTF. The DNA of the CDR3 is TGTGCCAGCTCCCCCCCTGGTAGGGCTGGGGCCAACGTCCTGACTTTC.

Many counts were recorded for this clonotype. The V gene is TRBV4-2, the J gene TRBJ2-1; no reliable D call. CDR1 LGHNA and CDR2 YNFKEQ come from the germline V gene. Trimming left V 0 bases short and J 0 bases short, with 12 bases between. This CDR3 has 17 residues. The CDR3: CASSQDPVEDSYNEQFF. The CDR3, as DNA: TGTGCCAGCAGCCAAGACCCCGTGGAAGACTCCTACAATGAGCAGTTCTTC.

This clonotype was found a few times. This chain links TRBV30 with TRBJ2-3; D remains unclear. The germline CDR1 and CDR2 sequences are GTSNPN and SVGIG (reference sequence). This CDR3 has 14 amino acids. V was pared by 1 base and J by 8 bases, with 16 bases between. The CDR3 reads CAWSAVAAPRTQYF. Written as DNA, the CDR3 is TGTGCCTGGAGTGCCGTGGCGGCCCCACGTACGCAGTATTTT. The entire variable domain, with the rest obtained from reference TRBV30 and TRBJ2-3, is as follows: SQTIHQWPATLVQPVGSPLSLECTVEGTSNPNLYWYRQAAGRGLQLLFYSVGIGQISSEVPQNLSASRPQDRQFILSSKKLLLSDSGFYLCAWSAVAAPRTQYFGPGTRLTVL.

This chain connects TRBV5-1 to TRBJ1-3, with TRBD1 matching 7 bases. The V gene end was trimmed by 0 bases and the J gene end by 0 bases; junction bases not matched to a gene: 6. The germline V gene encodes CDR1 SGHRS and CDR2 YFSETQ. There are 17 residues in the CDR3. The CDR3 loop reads CASSLDRGVSSGNTIYF. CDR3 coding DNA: TGCGCCAGCAGCTTGGACAGGGGAGTTAGCTCTGGAAACACCATATATTTT.

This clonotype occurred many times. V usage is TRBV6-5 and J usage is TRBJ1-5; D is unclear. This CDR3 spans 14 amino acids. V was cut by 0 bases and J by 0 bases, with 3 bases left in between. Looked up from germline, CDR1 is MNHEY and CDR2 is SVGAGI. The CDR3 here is CASSYSSSNQPQHF. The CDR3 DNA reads TGTGCCAGCAGTTACTCGAGTAGCAATCAGCCCCAGCATTTT.

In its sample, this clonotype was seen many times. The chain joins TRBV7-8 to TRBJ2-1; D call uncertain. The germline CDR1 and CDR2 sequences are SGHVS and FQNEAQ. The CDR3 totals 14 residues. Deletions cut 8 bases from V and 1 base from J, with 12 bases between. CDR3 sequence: CASGTAPSYNEQFF. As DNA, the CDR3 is TGTGCCAGCGGAACGGCACCTTCCTACAATGAGCAGTTCTTC.

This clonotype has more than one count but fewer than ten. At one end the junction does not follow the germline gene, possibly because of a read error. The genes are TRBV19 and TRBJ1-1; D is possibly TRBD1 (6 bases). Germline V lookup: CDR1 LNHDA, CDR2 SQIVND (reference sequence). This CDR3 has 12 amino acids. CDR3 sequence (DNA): TGTGCCAGTAGTCAGGGGAACGCTGAAGCTTTCTTT. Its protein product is CASSQGNAEAFF.

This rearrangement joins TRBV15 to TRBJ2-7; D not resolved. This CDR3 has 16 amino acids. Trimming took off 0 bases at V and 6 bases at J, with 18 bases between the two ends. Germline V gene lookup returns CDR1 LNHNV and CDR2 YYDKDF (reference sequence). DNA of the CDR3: TGTGCCACCAGCAGAGATCGTCGGACGGACCCTGGCGAGCAGTACTTC. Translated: CATSRDRRTDPGEQYF.

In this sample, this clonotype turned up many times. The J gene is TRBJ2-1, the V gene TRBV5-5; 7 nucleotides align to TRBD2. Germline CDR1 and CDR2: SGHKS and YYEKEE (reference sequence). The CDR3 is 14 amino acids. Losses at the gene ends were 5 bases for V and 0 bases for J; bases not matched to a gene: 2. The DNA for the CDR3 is TGTGCCAGCAGGTCTAGCGGCTCCTACAATGAGCAGTTCTTC. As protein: CASRSSGSYNEQFF.

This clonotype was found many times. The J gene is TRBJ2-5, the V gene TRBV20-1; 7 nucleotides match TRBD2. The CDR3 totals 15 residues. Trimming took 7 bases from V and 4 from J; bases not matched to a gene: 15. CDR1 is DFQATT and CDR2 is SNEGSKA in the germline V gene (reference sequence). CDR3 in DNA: TGCAGTGTCCCGCCTGGCGGGAGAAAAGGAGAGACCCAGTACTTC. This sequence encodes CSVPPGGRKGETQYF.

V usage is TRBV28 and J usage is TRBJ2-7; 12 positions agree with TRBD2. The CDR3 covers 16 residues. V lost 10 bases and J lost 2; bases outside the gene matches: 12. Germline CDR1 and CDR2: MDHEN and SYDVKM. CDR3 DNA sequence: TGTGCCACCTCCATAGGACTAGCGGGACTTACCTACGAGCAGTACTTC. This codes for CATSIGLAGLTYEQYF.

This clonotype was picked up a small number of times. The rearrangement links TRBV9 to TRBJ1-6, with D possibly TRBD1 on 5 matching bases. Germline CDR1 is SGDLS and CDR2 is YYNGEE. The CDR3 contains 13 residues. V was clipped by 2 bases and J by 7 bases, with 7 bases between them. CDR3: CASSVNRNSPLHF. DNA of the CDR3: TGTGCCAGCAGCGTCAACAGGAATTCACCCCTCCACTTT.

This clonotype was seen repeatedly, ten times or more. CDR3 DNA: TGTGCCAGCGGACCGGGAGATCAGCCCCAGCATTTT. Residues: CASGPGDQPQHF. The chain has TRBV2 and TRBJ1-5; D unresolved. The V end was cut by 8 bases, the J end by 5 bases, with 10 bases between. CDR3 length: 12 amino acids. The V gene's germline CDR1 is SNHLY and CDR2 FYNNEI.

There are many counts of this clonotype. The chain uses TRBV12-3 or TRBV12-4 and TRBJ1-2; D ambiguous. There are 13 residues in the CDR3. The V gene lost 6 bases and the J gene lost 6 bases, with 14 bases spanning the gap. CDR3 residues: CASSFNGGDGYTF. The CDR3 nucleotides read TGTGCCAGCAGCTTCAACGGTGGAGATGGCTACACCTTC.

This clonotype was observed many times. The CDR3 DNA reads TGCAGTGCTAGAGATGAGGCGTCTAGCGGGAGGGTCGCAGATACGCAGTATTTT. Its protein product is CSARDEASSGRVADTQYF. This sequence joins TRBV20-1 and TRBJ2-3, with TRBD2 identical over 12 bases. V shed 0 bases and J 4 bases; nucleotides not matched to a gene: 11. This CDR3 is built from 18 residues. CDR1 is DFQATT and CDR2 is SNEGSKA in the germline V gene (reference sequence).

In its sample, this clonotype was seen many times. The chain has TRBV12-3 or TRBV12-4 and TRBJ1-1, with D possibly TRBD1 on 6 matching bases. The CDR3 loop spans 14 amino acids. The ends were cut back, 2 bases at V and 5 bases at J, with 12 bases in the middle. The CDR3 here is CASSLRGHRTEAFF. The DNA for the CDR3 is TGTGCCAGCAGTTTAAGGGGACACCGGACTGAAGCTTTCTTT.

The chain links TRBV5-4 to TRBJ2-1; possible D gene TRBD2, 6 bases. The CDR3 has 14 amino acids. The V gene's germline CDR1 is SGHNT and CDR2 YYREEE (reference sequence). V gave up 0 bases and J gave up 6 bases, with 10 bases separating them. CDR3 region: CASSLASALNEQFF. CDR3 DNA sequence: TGTGCCAGCAGCTTGGCTAGCGCGCTCAATGAGCAGTTCTTC.